The clone carrying this TCR beta chain came up a few times. Antigen specificity is unknown. This entry is derived from a study of post-analysis software for immune sequencing data. About the research overall: The disease courses spanned relapsing-remitting, secondary progressive and progressive-relapsing forms of multiple sclerosis.

The V end lost 8 bases, the J end lost 5 bases, and 18 bases lay between the germline ends. CDR1 SQVTM and CDR2 ANQGSEA come from the germline V gene. This CDR3 contains 13 residues. The TCR beta cDNA libraries carried unique molecular identifiers. T cells numbering about 0.85 to 11 million yielded approximately 500,000 cDNA molecules. TCRdb called the PCR reads again in MiXCR, with one record for every CDR3 protein. The sample holds 550,000 to 700,000 distinct CDR3 sequences; about 44% are singletons and the top ten take around 1.7%. Study findings and constraints: A significant reduction in normalized Chao1 diversity was observed in multiple sclerosis patients versus controls. Patients carried 5 or 6 TRBV segments more frequently than controls did, and TRBV5-6, TRBV5-1 and TRBV20-1 were among them. Batch-mates among the samples co-clustered strongly by F measure.

Sequenced material: blood. The genes are TRBV29-1 and TRBJ2-5; a weak D match, TRBD2 (5 bases). The clonotype was recovered from a girl between 10 and 17 years old with multiple sclerosis. DNA of the CDR3: TGCAGCATCTCCTCCACTAGTCGGGAGACCCAGTACTTC. Translating it yields CSISSTSRETQYF.